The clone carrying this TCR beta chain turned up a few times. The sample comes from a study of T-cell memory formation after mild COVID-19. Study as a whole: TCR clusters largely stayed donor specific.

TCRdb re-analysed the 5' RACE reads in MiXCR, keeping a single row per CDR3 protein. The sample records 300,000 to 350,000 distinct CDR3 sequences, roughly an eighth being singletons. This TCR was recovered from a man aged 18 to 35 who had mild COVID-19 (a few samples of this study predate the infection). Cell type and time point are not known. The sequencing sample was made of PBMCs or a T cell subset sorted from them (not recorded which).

CDR3 nucleotides: TGTGCCAGCAGTTCCGGGACAGGGAGTGAGCAGTTCTTC. The encoded protein is CASSSGTGSEQFF. The rearrangement joins TRBV6-5 to TRBJ2-1; TRBD1 agrees at 9 bases. The germline gives CDR1 MNHEY, CDR2 SVGAGI. With 4 bases clipped from V and 9 bases from J, the junction kept 4 bases outside the gene matches. The CDR3 totals 13 residues.